This TCR beta chain was captured by sequencing in a study of identical twins. Regarding the study as a whole: While abundant cord blood beta clonotypes carried fewer insertions, memory repertoires showed no such pattern.

Template switching introduced a universal primer site, and the cDNA bore unique molecular identifiers. TCRdb fed the 5' RACE reads into MiXCR, producing one record per CDR3 protein. The sample has under 500,000 distinct CDR3 sequences, 14% seen once. This clonotype has only a few counts. Antigen: not known. There are 15 residues in the CDR3. Trimming removed 0 bases at V and 0 bases at J, with 9 bases between. The germline V gene has CDR1 MGHRA and CDR2 YSYEKL. Healthy Caucasians supplied all donations. The same data also went into a second study, on yellow fever vaccine responses in identical twins.

The chain employs TRBV4-1 and TRBJ2-7; D unclear. The TCR was taken from a woman under 30 in good health. The sample comprised CD4+ T cells sorted from blood. The CDR3 DNA reads TGCGCCAGCAGCCAAGAGCCGGAGAGCTCCTACGAGCAGTACTTC. Its translation is CASSQEPESSYEQYF.